The T cell receptor beta chain described here comes from a study of T-cell reconstitution after alpha-beta-depleted transplantation in children. The study's findings and limits: The origin of high day-60 TCRbeta diversity in some patients lay in surviving recipient T cells and thymic progenitors. Once a year had passed after transplant, T-cell counts and diversity came mostly from newly produced T cells. Reported findings indicate that, about two months after transplant, alpha-beta T cells came from several hundred expanded clones, which were derived from non-depleted graft cells.

As regards this clonotype: Its antigen remains unknown.

It was with unique molecular identifiers that the TCRbeta library was prepared. TCRdb called the PCR reads again in MiXCR, with one record for every CDR3 protein. The sample records 98,000 or so distinct CDR3 sequences, 20% to 30% being singletons. The starting material was PBMCs, obtained before TCRalphabeta/CD19-depleted stem cell transplant. The receptor comes from a boy aged 2 to 10 with acute lymphoblastic leukemia, due to receive a stem cell transplant.

Here the CDR3 DNA reads TGTGCCAGCAGCTCAAACCTGGGAGTTAGCCGACGGTATTTT. This codes for CASSSNLGVSRRYF. The gene calls are TRBV11-2 and TRBJ2-3; a possible D gene is TRBD2 (5 bases). The germline V and J ends were trimmed by 4 bases and 14 bases, with 22 bases remaining between them. The germline gives CDR1 SGHAT, CDR2 FQNNGV. This CDR3 is 14 amino acids long.